Each of the 19 T cell receptor beta chains below was sequenced from the same sample in a study of T cells in women clearing cervical HPV infection. Here immunoSEQ multiplex PCR was the method, and the copy in TCRdb shows in-frame clones only, minus some. The sample includes 30,000 to 35,000 clones. Sample: blood buffy coat. The receptors shown here come from a woman between 18 and 69 years old with a cervical HPV16 infection that either progressed to CIN3+ or cleared (not recorded which).

Details on this clone: The CDR3 extends 3 residues past the end of the read, so its final part is completed from the germline J gene. V is TRBV6-2 or TRBV6-3 and J is TRBJ2-7; 8 bases map to TRBD1. Germline V gene lookup returns CDR1 MNHEY and CDR2 SVGEGT. V lost 2 bases, J lost 6 bases, and 3 bases stayed unmatched. This CDR3 has 13 amino acids. The chain's CDR3 is CASSYPGQGEQYF. The CDR3 DNA, read in part, is TGTGCCAGCAGTTACCCAGGACAGGGCGAG.

Points on this clone: The CDR3 end is not reached by the read, which stops 3 residues before it; the germline J gene fills it in. The chain joins TRBV6-2 or TRBV6-3 to TRBJ2-3; D not resolved. CDR3 length: 13 amino acids. Trimming shortened V by 4 bases and J by 1 base, and 6 bases separated the two germline ends. Germline V gene data show CDR1 as MNHEY and CDR2 as SVGEGT. This chain's CDR3 is CASSSPGTDTQYF. Incomplete CDR3 DNA: TGTGCCAGCAGTTCCCCTGGCACAGATACG.

This chain's CDR3 is CASSEGAEDTQYF. The sequenced CDR3 bases are TGTGCCAGCAGTGAGGGGGCCGAAGATACG. The chain couples TRBV6-4 to TRBJ2-3; D perhaps matches TRBD1 (6 bases). The CDR3 end is not reached by the read, which stops 3 residues before it; the germline J gene fills it in. The CDR3 contains 13 residues. V was cut by 3 bases and J by 5 bases, with 9 bases left in between. Germline V gene lookup returns CDR1 MRHNA and CDR2 SNTAGT.

A remark on this clone: The CDR3 goes on 3 residues after the read ends, and that part is filled in from the germline J gene. The rearrangement joins TRBV19 to TRBJ1-1; D remains ambiguous. V lost 5 bases and J 4 bases, leaving 17 bases between the germline ends. The germline V gene has CDR1 LNHDA and CDR2 SQIVND (reference sequence). The CDR3 covers 15 residues. CDR3 sequence reads: CASSLDSVRVTEAFF. The covered CDR3 bases are TGTGCCAGTAGTCTCGACTCGGTACGTGTCACTGAA.

In regard to this clone: The CDR3 goes on 3 residues after the read ends, and that part is filled in from the germline J gene. This chain connects TRBV6-1 to TRBJ2-3; 9 nucleotides align to TRBD2. The CDR3 is 18 residues long. Germline-derived CDR1 and CDR2 are MNHNS and SASEGT. Trimming at V came to 2 bases and at J to 2 bases, leaving 11 bases not matched to a gene. The CDR3 protein is CASSEMGRRGGLTDTQYF. CDR3 DNA, as far as it was read: TGTGCCAGCAGTGAAATGGGTAGGCGGGGGGGCCTCACAGATACG.

Concerning this clone itself: Coverage ceases 3 residues before the CDR3 finishes, and the germline J gene fills in the end. This rearrangement joins TRBV7-2 to TRBJ1-2; D gene unclear. CDR3 length: 15 amino acids. The germline V gene has CDR1 SGHTA and CDR2 FQGNSA. The V end lost 0 bases, the J end lost 1 base, and 9 bases lay between the germline ends. The chain's CDR3 is CASSLAYTDNYGYTF. Partial CDR3 DNA: TGTGCCAGCAGCTTAGCGTATACAGATAACTATGGC.

Notes on this clone: The read terminates 3 residues before the CDR3 end, so the remaining end is supplied by the germline J gene. The genes are TRBV10-1 and TRBJ1-1; tentative D call: TRBD1 (5 bases). CDR1 is WNHNN and CDR2 is SYGVQD in the germline V gene (reference sequence). Trimming cost V 5 bases and J 0 bases, with 13 bases left between them. The CDR3 has 15 amino acids. The CDR3 spells CASSLSQGLNTEAFF. Partial CDR3 DNA: TGCGCCAGCAGTCTCAGCCAGGGCTTGAACACTGAA.

Comments on this clone: The read ends 3 residues before the CDR3 terminus; that terminus is restored from the germline J gene. The gene calls are TRBV12-3 or TRBV12-4 and TRBJ2-5; 7 nucleotides line up with TRBD1. The CDR3 is 13 amino acids. Trimming removed 5 bases from V and 1 base from J; junction bases left unmatched: 1. CDR3 protein: CASSNRGQETQYF. The covered CDR3 bases are TGTGCCAGCAGTAACAGGGGCCAAGAGACC.

Comments on this clone: The read ends 3 residues early relative to the CDR3; the germline J gene fills the gap. The chain employs TRBV14 and TRBJ2-6, with TRBD1 matching 8 bases. Germline V lookup: CDR1 SGHDN, CDR2 FVKESK. The CDR3 is 17 amino acids. V lost 5 bases, J lost 0 bases, and 6 bases stayed unmatched. CDR3 sequence reads: CASSYGQGLSGANVLTF. The CDR3 bases that were read are TGTGCCAGCAGCTATGGACAGGGCCTCTCTGGGGCCAACGTC.

On this clone itself: With the read ending 3 residues before the CDR3 end, the germline J gene is used to fill in that end. The chain is built from TRBV5-1 and TRBJ2-1, with TRBD1 matching 9 bases. Germline CDR1 SGHRS, CDR2 YFSETQ. J lost 7 bases, V lost 4 bases, and 9 bases had no gene match. CDR3 size: 15 residues. The CDR3 is CASSPAGQGRNEQFF. CDR3 DNA (partial): TGCGCCAGCAGCCCCGCCGGACAGGGGCGGAATGAG.

Notes on this clone: The DNA ends 3 residues before the CDR3 does, and the rest of the CDR3 is filled in from the germline J gene. The same CDR3 also results from other DNA sequences found in this sample. The chain uses TRBV19 and TRBJ1-2; tentatively, D is TRBD1 (5 bases). The CDR3 runs 13 residues. Germline V gene data show CDR1 as LNHDA and CDR2 as SQIVND (reference sequence). CDR3 DNA (partial): TGTGCCAGTAGTGGGGCCAGACCCTACGAC. This sequence encodes CASSGARPYD. The complete CDR3 sequence is CASSGARPYDYTF.

On this clone itself: Coverage ceases 3 residues before the CDR3 finishes, and the germline J gene fills in the end. The chain uses TRBV19 and TRBJ2-5; D remains ambiguous. Germline CDR1 is LNHDA and CDR2 is SQIVND (reference sequence). This CDR3 has 12 residues. V was clipped by 0 bases and J by 4 bases, with 3 bases between them. The CDR3 is CASSIDGETQYF. The DNA read from the CDR3 is TGTGCCAGTAGTATAGACGGAGAGACC.

A remark on this clone: The sequence runs out 3 residues before the end of the CDR3; the remainder is reconstructed from the germline J gene. The rearrangement joins TRBV7-2 to TRBJ1-2; a weak D match, TRBD1 (5 bases). The germline V gene has CDR1 SGHTA and CDR2 FQGNSA. This CDR3 is 12 amino acids long. Incomplete CDR3 DNA: TGTGCCAGCGTGGTCAGGGTCCACGAC. Translated, it gives CASVVRVHD. The entire CDR3 reads CASVVRVHDYTF.

Worth noting for this clone: Read coverage stops 3 residues before the CDR3 terminus; the germline J gene supplies the remainder. The V gene is TRBV25-1, the J gene TRBJ2-1; TRBD1 matches at 8 bases. CDR1 is MGHDK, CDR2 SYGVNS, per germline. The CDR3 has 15 amino acids. Trimming cost V 1 base and J 6 bases; bases outside gene matches: 5. CDR3 bases read: TGTGCCAGCAGTGAATCCCGACAGGGGAGCAATGAG. Amino acids: CASSESRQGSNE. The full-length CDR3 reads as CASSESRQGSNEQFF.

As for this clone: The junction departs from germline at one end; a sequencing error may be responsible. With the read ending 3 residues before the CDR3 end, the germline J gene is used to fill in that end. In the same sample, other DNA sequences code for this CDR3. The chain has TRBV29-1 and TRBJ1-3, with D hard to call. This CDR3 has 16 amino acids. CDR1 is SQVTM and CDR2 is ANQGSEA in the germline V gene. The CDR3 loop reads CSVSYRQVNSGNTIYF. CDR3 bases read: TGCAGCGTTTCGTACCGGCAGGTCAACTCTGGAAACACG.

Note on this clone: The CDR3 end falls 3 residues outside the read, so it is completed with the germline J gene. The chain employs TRBV2 and TRBJ2-2; D uncertain. Trimming took off 3 bases at V and 2 bases at J, with 13 bases between the two ends. The CDR3 length is 16 residues. CDR1 is SNHLY and CDR2 is FYNNEI in the germline V gene. CDR3 DNA, as far as it was read: TGTGCCAGCAGTGAGGGTTGGGCCGCAAACACCGGGGAG. Translation: CASSEGWAANTGE. The whole CDR3 sequence reads CASSEGWAANTGELFF.

Comments on this clone: Coverage ceases 3 residues before the CDR3 finishes, and the germline J gene fills in the end. This sequence joins TRBV4-1 and TRBJ1-6; D is uncertain. CDR1 is MGHRA and CDR2 is YSYEKL in the germline V gene. Trimming pared 1 base from V and 5 bases from J, leaving 9 bases between. This CDR3 is built from 15 residues. CDR3 sequence reads: CASSQVGRDNSPLHF. CDR3 DNA, as far as it was read: TGCGCCAGCAGCCAAGTCGGGCGGGATAATTCACCC.

As concerns this clone: The read comes to an end 3 residues before the CDR3 does, leaving the germline J gene to fill in the end. The chain combines TRBV6-2 or TRBV6-3 with TRBJ1-1; D gene unclear. Per the germline V gene, CDR1 is MNHEY and CDR2 is SVGEGT. V lost 6 bases to trimming and J lost 7 bases, with 9 bases between them. The CDR3 has 11 amino acids. CDR3 DNA, as far as it was read: TGTGCCAGCAGCCGCACATTTGAA. This gives the protein CASSRTFE. The CDR3 in full is CASSRTFEAFF.

With regard to this clone: The CDR3 is cut off 3 residues early in the read; its end comes from the germline J gene. The gene calls are TRBV7-9 and TRBJ1-4; 11 bases map to TRBD1. The CDR3 covers 14 residues. Looked up from germline, CDR1 is SEHNR and CDR2 is FQNEAQ (reference sequence). The junction had 3 bases not matched to a gene; V was cut back by 5 bases and J by 7 bases. The CDR3 loop is CASSKGQGGEKLFF. The sequenced CDR3 bases are TGTGCCAGCAGCAAGGGACAGGGGGGTGAAAAA.